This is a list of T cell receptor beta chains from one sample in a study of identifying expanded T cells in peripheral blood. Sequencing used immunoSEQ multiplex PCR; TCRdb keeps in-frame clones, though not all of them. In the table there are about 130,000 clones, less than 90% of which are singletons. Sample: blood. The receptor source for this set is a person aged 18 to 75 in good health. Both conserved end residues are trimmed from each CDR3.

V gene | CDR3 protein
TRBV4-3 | ASSLGQEVPYGYT
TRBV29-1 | SVGQGTYEQY
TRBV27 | ASSLSGDRETQY
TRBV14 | ASSLPGQGADTQY
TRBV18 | ASSPGGGNTEAF
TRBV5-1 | ASSPQGEKTQPQH
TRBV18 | ASSPGHQETQY
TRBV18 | ASSPEAGGAGELF
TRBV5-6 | ASSISWGMNTEAF
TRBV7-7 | ASSPRRDLGEQY
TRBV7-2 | ASSLARVRGHEQF
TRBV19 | ASSIEGSTQETQY
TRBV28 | ASSSGQGASYEQY
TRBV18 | ASSPDRDTEAF
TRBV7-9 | ASSPLNPYEQY
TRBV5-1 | ASSFSGLAADTQY
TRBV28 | ASSTLVAPEAF
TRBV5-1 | ASSSRDSLNTEAF
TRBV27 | ASRGQGQPQH
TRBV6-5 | ASSPNRQEAF
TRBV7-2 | ASSSRGGWETQY
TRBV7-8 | ASSLRIRGGDDYGYT
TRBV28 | ATRQELLRGANVLT
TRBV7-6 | ASSSRGGGALETQY
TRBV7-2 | ASRGLDGYT
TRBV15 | ATSRVAGANTDTQY
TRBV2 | ASRGQDHSNQPQH